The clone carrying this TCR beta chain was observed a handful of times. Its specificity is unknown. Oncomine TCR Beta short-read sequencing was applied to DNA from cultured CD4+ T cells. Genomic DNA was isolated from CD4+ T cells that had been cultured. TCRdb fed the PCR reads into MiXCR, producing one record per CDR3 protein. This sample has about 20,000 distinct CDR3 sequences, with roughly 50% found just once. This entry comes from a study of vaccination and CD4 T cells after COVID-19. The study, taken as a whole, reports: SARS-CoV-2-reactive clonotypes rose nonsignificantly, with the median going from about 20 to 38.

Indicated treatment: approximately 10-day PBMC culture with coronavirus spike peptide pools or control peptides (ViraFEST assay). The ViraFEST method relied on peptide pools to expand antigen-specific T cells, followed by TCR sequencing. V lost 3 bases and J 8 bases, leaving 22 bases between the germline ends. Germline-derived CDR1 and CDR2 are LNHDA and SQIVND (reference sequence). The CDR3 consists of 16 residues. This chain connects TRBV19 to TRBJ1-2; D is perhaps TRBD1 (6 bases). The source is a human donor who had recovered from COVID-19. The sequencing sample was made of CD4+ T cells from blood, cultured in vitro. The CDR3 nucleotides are TGTGCCAGTAGTATCTCCCCCGGGACAATATTCGGCGGCTACACCTTC. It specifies CASSISPGTIFGGYTF.